Below, 7 T cell receptor beta chains from the same sample are listed, as sequenced in a study of cytomegalovirus exposure and HLA in healthy donors. Primers included in the PCR were 60 Vbeta and 13 Jbeta primers. TCRdb's table, derived via immunoSEQ multiplex PCR, lists solely in-frame clones and lacks some. The sample includes 150,000 or so clones, approximately 80% of them seen just once. Input material: PBMCs. The origin of the receptors is a man aged 50-60 years in good health and CMV-seronegative.

This clone came up a few times. This sequence joins TRBV13 and TRBJ1-5, with a possible D match to TRBD1 (5 bases). Germline V CDR1 and CDR2: PRHDT, FYEKMQ (reference sequence). V lost 8 bases to trimming and J lost 10 bases, with 18 bases between them. This CDR3 comprises 13 residues. CDR3 sequence: CASPPPGVAPQHF. The CDR3, as DNA: TGTGCCAGCCCCCCCCCGGGGGTAGCTCCCCAGCATTTT.

The chain joins TRBV11-3 to TRBJ2-2; D perhaps matches TRBD2 (5 bases). Germline CDR1 reads SGHNT; CDR2 reads YENEEA. This CDR3 is 13 amino acids long. The V end was cut by 7 bases, the J end by 11 bases, with 17 bases between. CDR3 residues: CASTSAGVVELFF. The CDR3 DNA follows: TGTGCCAGCACCTCGGCGGGCGTTGTAGAGCTGTTTTTT.

The chain couples TRBV6-5 to TRBJ1-6, with 9 bases fitting TRBD1. Germline assignment: CDR1 MNHEY and CDR2 SVGAGI. V was pared by 5 bases and J by 6 bases, with 5 bases of the junction left unmatched. CDR3 length equals 15 residues. The CDR3 region is CASSPRDRANSPLHF. The CDR3 coding sequence is TGTGCCAGCAGTCCCCGGGACAGGGCTAATTCACCCCTCCACTTT.

This chain links TRBV6-6 with TRBJ2-1, with TRBD2 matching 8 bases. CDR1 and CDR2 (germline): MNHNY, SVGAGI (reference sequence). V shed 2 bases and J 6 bases; nucleotides not matched to a gene: 9. This CDR3 comprises 16 residues. CDR3 region: CASSYPTSGRSNEQFF. CDR3 nucleotide sequence: TGTGCCAGCAGTTACCCGACCAGCGGGAGAAGCAATGAGCAGTTCTTC.

V and J are TRBV7-9 and TRBJ1-2; D remains unclear. The CDR3 spans 12 residues. The ends were cut back, 5 bases at V and 2 bases at J, with 6 bases in the middle. The germline CDR1 and CDR2 sequences are SEHNR and FQNEAQ (reference sequence). The CDR3 loop reads CASSTENYGYTF. Written as DNA, the CDR3 is TGTGCCAGCAGCACTGAGAACTATGGCTACACCTTC. The whole variable domain, remainder taken from reference TRBV7-9 and TRBJ1-2, is DTGVSQNPRHKITKRGQNVTFRCDPISEHNRLYWYRQTLGQGPEFLTYFQNEAQLEKSRLLSDRFSAERPKGSFSTLEIQRTEQGDSAMYLCASSTENYGYTFGSGTRLTVV.

The V gene is TRBV6-6, the J gene TRBJ2-7; D possibly corresponds to TRBD2 (6 bases). V gave up 0 bases and J gave up 3 bases, with 15 bases separating them. This CDR3 comprises 16 residues. Germline CDR1 reads MNHNY; CDR2 reads SVGAGI (reference sequence). The CDR3 DNA reads TGTGCCAGCAGTTACTCGAAAGGGACTTATTACTACGAGCAGTACTTC. Protein product: CASSYSKGTYYYEQYF.

This clone was found once. V is TRBV6-6 and J is TRBJ2-3, with TRBD2 identical over 7 bases. The CDR3 runs to 16 residues. Germline CDR1 and CDR2: MNHNY and SVGAGI (reference sequence). The J segment lost 0 bases and the V segment lost 7 bases, leaving 10 bases of the junction unmatched. The CDR3 region has the DNA TGTGCCAGCATCTACAATGGGGGGGGAAGCACAGATACGCAGTATTTT. This sequence encodes CASIYNGGGSTDTQYF.